The rows below give T cell receptor beta chains drawn from one sample of a study of vaccination effects on CD4 cells after COVID-19. These receptors are not linked to any known antigen. The table came from immunoSEQ multiplex PCR; TCRdb's copy has only in-frame clones and leaves some out. The sample contains around 70,000 clones, over 60% of which appear only once. This specimen consisted of CD4+ T cells from PBMCs cultured without peptide, obtained before COVID-19 vaccination. These receptors originate from a human donor who received a COVID-19 vaccine. CDR3s leave out the opening cysteine and the closing phenylalanine or tryptophan.

TRBV19	TRBJ1-1	ASSSPGSRTEAF
TRBV2	TRBJ1-5	ASSDKTVNQPQH
TRBV5-1	TRBJ2-5	ASSLEEWTGRETQY
TRBV5-4	TRBJ1-3	ASSLGSSGNTIY
TRBV19	TRBJ2-2	ASRLYGAPGELF
TRBV7-2	TRBJ1-2	ASSLGQGYGYT
TRBV5-5	TRBJ2-3	ASSLSPGSTDTQY
TRBV28	TRBJ2-2	ASGTENTGELF
TRBV3-1/TRBV3-2	TRBJ2-2	ASSQGLAGELF
TRBV6-5	TRBJ2-5	ASSRAGETQY
TRBV29-1	TRBJ2-1	SVTGPTNNEQF
TRBV3-1/TRBV3-2	TRBJ2-5	ASSPQTAPKTQY
TRBV3-1/TRBV3-2	TRBJ1-2	ASSQVAGNYGYT
TRBV2	TRBJ1-2	ASSLTGNGYT